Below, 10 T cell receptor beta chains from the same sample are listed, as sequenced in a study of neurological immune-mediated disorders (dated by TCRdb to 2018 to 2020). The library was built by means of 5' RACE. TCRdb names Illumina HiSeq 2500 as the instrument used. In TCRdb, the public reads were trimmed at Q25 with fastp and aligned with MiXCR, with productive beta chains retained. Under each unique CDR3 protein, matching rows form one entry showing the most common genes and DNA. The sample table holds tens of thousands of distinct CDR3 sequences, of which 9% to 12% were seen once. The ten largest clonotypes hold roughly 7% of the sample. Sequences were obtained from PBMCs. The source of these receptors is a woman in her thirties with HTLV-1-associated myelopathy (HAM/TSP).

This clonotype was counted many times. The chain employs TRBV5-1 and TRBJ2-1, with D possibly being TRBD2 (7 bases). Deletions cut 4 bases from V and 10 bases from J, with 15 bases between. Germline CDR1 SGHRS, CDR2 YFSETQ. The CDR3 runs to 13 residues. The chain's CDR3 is CASSPEGGGEQFF. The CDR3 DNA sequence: TGCGCCAGCAGCCCCGAGGGGGGAGGGGAGCAGTTCTTC.

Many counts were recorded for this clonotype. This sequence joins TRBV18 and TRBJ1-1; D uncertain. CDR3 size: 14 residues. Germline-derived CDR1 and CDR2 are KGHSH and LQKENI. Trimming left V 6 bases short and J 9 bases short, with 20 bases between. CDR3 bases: TGTGCCAGCTCGCCCGACCAGACTCGATCACAAGCTTTCTTT. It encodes CASSPDQTRSQAFF.

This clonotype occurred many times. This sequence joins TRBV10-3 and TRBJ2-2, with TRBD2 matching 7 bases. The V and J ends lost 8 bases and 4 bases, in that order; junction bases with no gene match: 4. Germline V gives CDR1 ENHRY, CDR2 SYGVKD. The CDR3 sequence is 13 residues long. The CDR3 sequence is CAIDWGGTGELFF. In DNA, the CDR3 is TGTGCCATCGATTGGGGGGGCACCGGGGAGCTGTTTTTT.

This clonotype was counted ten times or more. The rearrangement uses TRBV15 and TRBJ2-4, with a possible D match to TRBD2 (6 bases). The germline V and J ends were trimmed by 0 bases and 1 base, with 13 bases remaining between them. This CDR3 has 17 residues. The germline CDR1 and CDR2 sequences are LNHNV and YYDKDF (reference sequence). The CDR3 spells CATSRDWRGYAKNIQYF. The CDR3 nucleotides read TGTGCCACCAGCAGAGATTGGCGGGGTTACGCCAAAAACATTCAGTACTTC.

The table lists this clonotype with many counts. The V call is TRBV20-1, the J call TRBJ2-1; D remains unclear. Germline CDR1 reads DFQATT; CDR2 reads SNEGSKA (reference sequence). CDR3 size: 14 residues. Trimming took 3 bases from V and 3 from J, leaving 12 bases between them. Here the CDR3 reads CSARLRILYNEQFF. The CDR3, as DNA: TGCAGTGCTAGGCTCAGGATCCTCTACAATGAGCAGTTCTTC.

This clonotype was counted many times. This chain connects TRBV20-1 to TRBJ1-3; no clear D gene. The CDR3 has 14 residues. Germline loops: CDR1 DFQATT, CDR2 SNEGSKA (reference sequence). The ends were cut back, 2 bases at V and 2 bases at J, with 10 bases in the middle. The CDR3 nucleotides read TGCAGTGCTAGATGGGGAAGCACTGGAAACACCATATATTTT. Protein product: CSARWGSTGNTIYF.

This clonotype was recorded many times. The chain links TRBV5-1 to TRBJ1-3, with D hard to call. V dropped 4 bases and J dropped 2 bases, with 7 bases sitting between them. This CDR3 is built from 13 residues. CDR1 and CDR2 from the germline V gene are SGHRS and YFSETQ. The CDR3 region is CASSLGPGNTIYF. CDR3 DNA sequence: TGCGCCAGCAGCCTGGGTCCTGGAAACACCATATATTTT.

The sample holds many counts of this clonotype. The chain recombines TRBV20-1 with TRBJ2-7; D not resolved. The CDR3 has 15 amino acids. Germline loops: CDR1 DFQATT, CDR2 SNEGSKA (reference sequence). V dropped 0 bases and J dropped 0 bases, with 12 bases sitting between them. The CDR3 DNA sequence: TGCAGTGCTAGAGATTCGGAAACGAGCTCCTACGAGCAGTACTTC. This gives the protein CSARDSETSSYEQYF.

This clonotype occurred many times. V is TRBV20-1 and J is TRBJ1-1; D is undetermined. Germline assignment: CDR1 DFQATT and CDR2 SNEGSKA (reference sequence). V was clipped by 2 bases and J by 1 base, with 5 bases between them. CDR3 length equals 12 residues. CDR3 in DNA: TGCAGTGCTAGACGACCGAACACTGAAGCTTTCTTT. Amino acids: CSARRPNTEAFF.

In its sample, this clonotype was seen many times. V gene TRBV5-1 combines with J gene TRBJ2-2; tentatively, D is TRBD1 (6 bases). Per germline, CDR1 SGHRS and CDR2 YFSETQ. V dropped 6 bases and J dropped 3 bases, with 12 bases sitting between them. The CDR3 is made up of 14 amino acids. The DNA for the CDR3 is TGCGCCAGCACCCACAGGGCGGACACCGGGGAGCTGTTTTTT. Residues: CASTHRADTGELFF.